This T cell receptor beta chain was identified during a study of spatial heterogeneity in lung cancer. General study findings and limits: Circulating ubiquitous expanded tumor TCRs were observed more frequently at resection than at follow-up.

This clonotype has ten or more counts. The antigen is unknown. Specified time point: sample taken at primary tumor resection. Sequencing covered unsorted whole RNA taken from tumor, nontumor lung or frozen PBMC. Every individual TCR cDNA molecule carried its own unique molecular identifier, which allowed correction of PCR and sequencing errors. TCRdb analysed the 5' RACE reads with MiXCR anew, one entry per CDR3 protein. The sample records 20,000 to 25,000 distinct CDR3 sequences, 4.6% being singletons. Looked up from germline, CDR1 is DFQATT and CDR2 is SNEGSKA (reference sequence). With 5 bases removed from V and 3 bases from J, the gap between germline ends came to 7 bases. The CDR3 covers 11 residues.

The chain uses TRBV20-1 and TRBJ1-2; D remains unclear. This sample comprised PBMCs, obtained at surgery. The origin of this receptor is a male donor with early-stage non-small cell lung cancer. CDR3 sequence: CSAGEHYGYTF. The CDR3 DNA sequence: TGCAGTGCTGGGGAACACTATGGCTACACCTTC.